This T cell receptor (beta chain) was sequenced for a study of cytotoxic CD8 clonotypes in ibrutinib-treated CLL. Data came from immunoSEQ multiplex PCR; TCRdb stores just in-frame clones and leaves some out. The sample lists 70,000 to 80,000 clones; 70% to 90% were seen once. The V gene's germline CDR1 is LNHNV and CDR2 YYDKDF (reference sequence). The CDR3 runs to 17 residues. V lost 1 base and J 6 bases, leaving 19 bases between the germline ends. V is TRBV15 and J is TRBJ1-5, with a possible D match to TRBD1 (5 bases). This TCR came from a human donor with chronic lymphocytic leukemia. Sequenced material: PBMCs, taken after 24 months of ibrutinib treatment. The CDR3 DNA reads as TGTGCCACCAGCAGAGCCCGGGGGGGGAGGGCAAGTCAGCCCCAGCATTTT. Translating gives CATSRARGGRASQPQHF.